The source of this T cell receptor (beta chain) is a study of shared clonotypes between healthy human individuals. Whole-study context: Each donor had three CD4 naive, three CD4 memory, two CD8 naive and one CD8 memory plate. Study-wide findings and caveats: Sharing across a handful of donors was seen in 5% to 5.5% of naive CD4 clonotypes. Unshared clonotypes carried lower generation probabilities than those common to all four donors. Richness estimates generally favored naive over memory subsets.

V lost 0 bases, J lost 4 bases, and 7 bases stayed unmatched. The CDR3 extends over 17 amino acids. In germline, CDR1 is LGHNA, CDR2 YNFKEQ. Data came from immunoSEQ multiplex PCR; TCRdb stores just in-frame clones and leaves some out. Among some 2.4 million clones, 93% were seen once, and the ten largest hold 0.36%. A note on this clone: The antigen is undetermined.

Sample: naive CD4+ T cells from PBMCs. As for subset: CD45RA+ positively selected. V gene TRBV4-2 combines with J gene TRBJ2-5; TRBD2 matches 11 bases. The TCR comes from a man aged 18 to 30 in good health. Some clones in this sample may be carry-over from other donors' samples. CDR3 amino acids: CASSQDMLAGGLETQYF. CDR3 coding DNA: TGTGCCAGCAGCCAAGATATGCTAGCGGGAGGATTAGAGACCCAGTACTTC.